The rows below give T cell receptor beta chains drawn from one sample of a study of beta chain features in type 1 diabetes. Sequencing used immunoSEQ multiplex PCR; TCRdb keeps in-frame clones, though not all of them. The sample has more than 300,000 clones; over 13% are singletons. Sequencing was carried out using naive CD4+ T cells from blood. Receptors were obtained from a woman aged 18-29 years in good health. Each CDR3 is given with its conserved first and last residue. A D gene is named only where the DNA matches it firmly. Rows may omit the clone size; those that give it use once, few, many or a size class.

CDR3 DNA	CDR3 protein	clone size	V gene	J gene	CDR3 length	D gene
TGTGCCAGCAGCCTAGAGACTGAAAAGCAGTACTTC	CASSLETEKQYF	few	TRBV7-9	TRBJ2-7	12	-
TGTGCCACCAGCAAAGGACTAGCGGGAGGCTACGAGCAGTACTTC	CATSKGLAGGYEQYF	few	TRBV15	TRBJ2-7	15	TRBD2
TGCGCCAGCAGCTCCAGCGGGAGATCCTACAATGAGCAGTTCTTC	CASSSSGRSYNEQFF	-	TRBV5-1	TRBJ2-1	15	TRBD2
TGCGCCAGCAGCCAAGTCGAGCTGGAGACCCAGTACTTC	CASSQVELETQYF	few	TRBV4-3	TRBJ2-5	13	-
TGTGCCATCGGCAAGTACCAAGAGACCCAGTACTTC	CAIGKYQETQYF	few	TRBV10-3	TRBJ2-5	12	-
TGTGCCTGGAGTGGCGCCTACGAGCAGTACTTC	CAWSGAYEQYF	few	TRBV30	TRBJ2-7	11	-
TGTGCCAGCAGCAACCGGGACAGGGCCGATATTCAGTACTTC	CASSNRDRADIQYF	-	TRBV7-8	TRBJ2-4	14	TRBD1
TGTGCCAGCAGCCTAACAGATACGCAGTATTTT	CASSLTDTQYF	few	TRBV5-6	TRBJ2-3	11	-
TGTGCCAGCAGCTTGGCAAGCGGGAGACAATTCACAGATACGCAGTATTTT	CASSLASGRQFTDTQYF	-	TRBV7-9	TRBJ2-3	17	TRBD2
TGTGCCAGCAGCGTAGTATCGGGGGGACTAGCGGGTGTTAGCTCCTACAATGAGCAGTTCTTC	CASSVVSGGLAGVSSYNEQFF	few	TRBV9	TRBJ2-1	21	TRBD2
TGCAGCGTTGGTCGAGCTAACTATGGCTACACCTTC	CSVGRANYGYTF	few	TRBV29-1	TRBJ1-2	12	-
TGTGCCGCTGCTGCGGACAGGGTGAGGAACGAGCAGTACTTC	CAAAADRVRNEQYF	-	TRBV28	TRBJ2-7	14	TRBD1
TGTGCCAGCAGTTCAGGGAGGGGTGGCTACACCTTC	CASSSGRGGYTF	-	TRBV28	TRBJ1-2	12	-
TGCGCCAGCAGCTATGACCCTCCTGGGGCGAACACTGAAGCTTTCTTT	CASSYDPPGANTEAFF	-	TRBV5-1	TRBJ1-1	16	-
TGCGCCAGCAGCTCACTCCCCGCGCGGGGGGCAAATACGCAGTATTTT	CASSSLPARGANTQYF	-	TRBV5-1	TRBJ2-3	16	TRBD2
TGTGCCAGCGGCGGGTTTCGAGAGCAGTTCTTC	CASGGFREQFF	-	TRBV28	TRBJ2-1	11	-
TGTGCTAGTGGTTTATCAGGGATGGAGACCCAGTACTTC	CASGLSGMETQYF	-	TRBV12-5	TRBJ2-5	13	-
TGTGCCAGCAGCTTACAGGGACAGCGCGATGATACGCAGTATTTT	CASSLQGQRDDTQYF	few	TRBV7-2	TRBJ2-3	15	TRBD1
TGTGCCAGCAGCCCCCGTCTGGCTTACAATGAGCAGTTCTTC	CASSPRLAYNEQFF	-	TRBV4-2	TRBJ2-1	14	-
TGTGCCAGCAGTTTATCGTCAACAGGGGACTCCTACGAGCAGTACTTC	CASSLSSTGDSYEQYF	-	TRBV27	TRBJ2-7	16	TRBD1
TGTGCCATCATGATCGGACAGGGGGCCTACGAGCAGTACTTC	CAIMIGQGAYEQYF	few	TRBV10-3	TRBJ2-7	14	TRBD1
TGCGCCAGCAGCTTGGCTCCAGGGTTAGATAGCAATCAGCCCCAGCATTTT	CASSLAPGLDSNQPQHF	few	TRBV5-1	TRBJ1-5	17	-
TGTGCCAGCAGCTTAGGGACTGGGTCCTACGAGCAGTACTTC	CASSLGTGSYEQYF	-	TRBV7-9	TRBJ2-7	14	-
TGCGCCAGCAGCCAAGGCCAGGGAACGTATGGCTACACCTTC	CASSQGQGTYGYTF	-	TRBV4-3	TRBJ1-2	14	-
TGCGCCAGCAGCCAGCCAGGGACAGGGGTCAATCAGCCCCAGCATTTT	CASSQPGTGVNQPQHF	-	TRBV4-1	TRBJ1-5	16	TRBD1
TGCAGCGTTGAAGCAGGGGGCGCGGATACGCAGTATTTT	CSVEAGGADTQYF	few	TRBV29-1	TRBJ2-3	13	TRBD1
TGTGCCAGCAGTTGGGACAGGGTAAATGAGCAGTTCTTC	CASSWDRVNEQFF	-	TRBV11-2	TRBJ2-1	13	TRBD1
TGTGCCAGCAGACAGGGTTCGGGAAACACCATATATTTT	CASRQGSGNTIYF	-	TRBV2	TRBJ1-3	13	-
TGCGCCAGCAGCCAAGACAACCTCCGGACTAGCGGGAGAAATTTACACGAGCAGTACTTC	CASSQDNLRTSGRNLHEQYF	-	TRBV4-1	TRBJ2-7	20	TRBD2
TGTGCCAGCTGCCGCGGGGACAGGGACTTGGGGCAGTACTTC	CASCRGDRDLGQYF	-	TRBV28	TRBJ2-7	14	TRBD1
TGCGCCAGCAGCTTGGGCGGGTATGAGCAGTTCTTC	CASSLGGYEQFF	-	TRBV5-1	TRBJ2-1	12	-
TGTGCCAGCAGCTTAGTAACCTACAATGAGCAGTTCTTC	CASSLVTYNEQFF	few	TRBV11-3	TRBJ2-1	13	-
TGCGCCAGCAGCCAAGGCTGGACAGGGGGGCCCTACGAGCAGTACTTC	CASSQGWTGGPYEQYF	few	TRBV4-3	TRBJ2-7	16	TRBD1
TGCGCCAGCAGATTTGGACACGGTGGAGAGACCCAGTACTTC	CASRFGHGGETQYF	-	TRBV5-1	TRBJ2-5	14	-
TGCGCCAGCAGTCAAAGACAGAGATTTGATGAAAAACTGTTTTTT	CASSQRQRFDEKLFF	few	TRBV23-1	TRBJ1-4	15	-
TGTGCCTGGGCAAAACAGGGGGCTCTCACAGATACGCAGTATTTT	CAWAKQGALTDTQYF	-	TRBV30	TRBJ2-3	15	TRBD1
TGTGCCAGCAGCTTGACAGGACTAGCGGGAGGAGAGACCCAGTACTTC	CASSLTGLAGGETQYF	-	TRBV9	TRBJ2-5	16	TRBD2
TGTGCCAGCAGCCAAGTGGGACTAGCCGCTATTGAGACCCAGTACTTC	CASSQVGLAAIETQYF	few	TRBV14	TRBJ2-5	16	TRBD2
TGTGCCAGCAGTAGGACAGGGAGCCTCACTGAAGCTTTCTTT	CASSRTGSLTEAFF	few	TRBV6-5	TRBJ1-1	14	TRBD1
TGCGCCAGCAGCCAAGGTGCAGGGCATGGCTACACCTTC	CASSQGAGHGYTF	few	TRBV4-1	TRBJ1-2	13	-
TGTGCCACCAGCAGAGATCGGACAGCCTACGAGCAGTACTTC	CATSRDRTAYEQYF	few	TRBV15	TRBJ2-7	14	-
TGTGCCAGCAGTTGGAGTGGGGGGGACTACGAGCAGTACTTC	CASSWSGGDYEQYF	-	TRBV6-6	TRBJ2-7	14	TRBD2
TGTGCCAGCAGCTGGAAAACAGGGGGCGCTTCCCGCGAGCAGTACTTC	CASSWKTGGASREQYF	few	TRBV7-6	TRBJ2-7	16	TRBD1
TGTGCCAGCAGTAAACTAGCGGGGCACCAAGAGACCCAGTACTTC	CASSKLAGHQETQYF	-	TRBV27	TRBJ2-5	15	TRBD2
TGCAGCGTTGGGGGACTAGCGGAATCCTACAATGAGCAGTTCTTC	CSVGGLAESYNEQFF	-	TRBV29-1	TRBJ2-1	15	TRBD2
TGTGCCATCAGCCGGGACACTTCCTATGGCTACACCTTC	CAISRDTSYGYTF	-	TRBV6-5	TRBJ1-2	13	-
TGTGCCAGCAGCTTAAGCCAGGGTAACATTCAGTACTTC	CASSLSQGNIQYF	few	TRBV7-9	TRBJ2-4	13	-
TGTGCCAGCAGTCTTCTAGACACTGAAGCTTTCTTT	CASSLLDTEAFF	-	TRBV13	TRBJ1-1	12	-
TGTGCCAGCAGTCCCCAGACTAGCGGAGAGACCCAGTACTTC	CASSPQTSGETQYF	-	TRBV11-3	TRBJ2-5	14	TRBD2
TGTGCCAGCAGCTGGACTAGCGGGAGGTTCAATGAGCAGTTCTTC	CASSWTSGRFNEQFF	-	TRBV9	TRBJ2-1	15	TRBD2
TGTGCCAGCAGCCCTATTCTGGCGGGAAGGGGGGGAGAGCAGTTCTTC	CASSPILAGRGGEQFF	few	TRBV13	TRBJ2-1	16	-
TGTGCCAGCAGACCGGGACTACGGTACGAGCAGTACTTC	CASRPGLRYEQYF	-	TRBV6-6	TRBJ2-7	13	TRBD2
TGTGCCAGCAGCTCGGTCGGAGATACGCAGTATTTT	CASSSVGDTQYF	-	TRBV11-1	TRBJ2-3	12	-
TGTGCCTGGAATCAGGAAACGGACTATGGCTACACCTTC	CAWNQETDYGYTF	few	TRBV30	TRBJ1-2	13	-
TGTGCCAGCTCCAGGGGACAAATAAGCACAGATACGCAGTATTTT	CASSRGQISTDTQYF	few	TRBV18	TRBJ2-3	15	-